This T cell receptor beta chain was recovered during a study of T cells expressing NK-cell markers (dated by TCRdb to about 2020). For the study in its entirety: In sorted CD3+CD56+NKG2C+, CD3+CD56+NKG2C- and CD3+CD56-NKG2C+ T-cell subsets from 7 to 9 donors, TCR beta-chain repertoires were profiled. Among the eight sequenced donors, only one was HCMV-seronegative, while the other seven were HCMV-seropositive. Randomly selected healthy volunteers, three men and five women, were used as the eight sequenced donors. Illumina HiSeq 2000/2500, MiSeq or NextSeq was used to sequence libraries as 2 x 150 bp reads. General study outcomes and caveats: For five or six donors, the dominant CD3+CD56+NKG2C+ clonotypes were among the top 10 CD8+ clonotypes and accounted for about 1.0-7.5% of CD8+ T cells. Whether the expanded NKG2C-expressing T cell clones were specific for HCMV antigens was left unclear. Those dominant clonotypes were again the most abundant among CD3+CD56-NKG2C+ cells in a few donors, at roughly 25-65%.

In the case of this clonotype: The specificity of this receptor is unknown.

To determine HCMV serostatus, a commercial ELISA kit was used to detect HCMV-specific IgG in serum. Ficoll density gradient centrifugation was used to isolate peripheral blood mononuclear cells from blood. This sample was sequenced with an Illumina HiSeq 2000. TCR beta cDNA libraries were made by 5'RACE template switching that added a universal primer site and unique molecular identifiers. cDNA synthesis was primed from the TCR beta constant segment and was followed by two successive PCR amplification steps. Per the authors' processing: Reads were demultiplexed and grouped by UMI with MIGEC, and clonotypes were assembled and quantified with MiTCR. To exclude erroneous sequences, any TCR cDNA sequence not supported by at least two reads was discarded. The tcR package was used for downstream repertoire analysis, and clonotypes were matched between fractions using CDR3 nucleotide sequence together with V segment. VDJmatch was used to annotate antigen specificity against VDJdb, with one amino acid substitution in CDR3 allowed. Following TCRdb reprocessing, every CDR3 protein sequence forms one entry, and DNA is not provided. These V and J calls originate from TCRdb's pipeline instead of the authors' own analysis. The table for this sample shows 500,000 to 600,000 distinct CDR3 sequences. The top ten clones comprise less than 4.5% of the sample.

The sequencing input was blood T cells: a sorted CD56 or NKG2C T cell subset, CD4+ or CD8+ T cells, or bulk PBMC T cells (not recorded which). This sequence originates from a man younger than 35 in good health. Donor details come from another sample of the same person, matched by shared clones.

CDR3 sequence: CACRQGAWNTGELFF. In this chain, TRBV30 is recombined with TRBJ2-2; TCRdb returns TRBD1, unconfirmable since there is no DNA. The germline V gene (reference sequence) gives CDR1 as GTSNPN and CDR2 as SVGIG. Including cysteine and phenylalanine, the CDR3 has 15 amino acids. DNA for this receptor is not on file.